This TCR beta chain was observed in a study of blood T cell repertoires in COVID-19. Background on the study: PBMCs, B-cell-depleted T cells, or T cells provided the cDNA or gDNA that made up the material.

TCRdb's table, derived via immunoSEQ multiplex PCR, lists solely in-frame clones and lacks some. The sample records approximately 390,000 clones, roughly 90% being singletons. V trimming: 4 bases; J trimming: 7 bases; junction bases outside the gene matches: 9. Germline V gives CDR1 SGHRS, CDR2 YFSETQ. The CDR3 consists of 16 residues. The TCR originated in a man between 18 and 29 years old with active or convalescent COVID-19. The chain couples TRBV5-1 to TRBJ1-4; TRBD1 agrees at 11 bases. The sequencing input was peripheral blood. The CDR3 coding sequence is TGCGCCAGCAGCCCCCCGAGCGGGACAGGGGGTGAAAAACTGTTTTTT. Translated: CASSPPSGTGGEKLFF.